Below, one T cell receptor beta chain is given with its context. The authors' processing: Counts of nucleated cells, estimated from reference gene primer amplification, were obtained. Method: immunoSEQ multiplex PCR; TCRdb's copy keeps in-frame clones and lacks some. V and J calls and clone size are given by that table; D and trimming were obtained from the DNA. The sample contains 150,000 to 200,000 clones, roughly 84% of which appear only once. The data stem from a study of blood T cell repertoires in COVID-19. At the level of the study: Sites in the United States, Italy and Spain provided acute and convalescent COVID-19 samples. PBMCs, B-cell-depleted T cells, or T cells provided the cDNA or gDNA that made up the material.

The CDR3 is made up of 16 amino acids. V was shortened by 5 bases and J by 4 bases, with 20 bases between the two germline ends. The V gene's germline CDR1 is SEHNR and CDR2 FQNEAQ (reference sequence). The TCR comes from a woman aged 55-69 years with acute or convalescent COVID-19. The chain employs TRBV7-9 and TRBJ2-5; tentative D call: TRBD2 (5 bases). Sequencing was performed on peripheral blood. The CDR3 nucleotides are TGTGCCAGCAGCATTTCCGGGAAAAAACGAGGAGAGACCCAGTACTTC. This translates into CASSISGKKRGETQYF.